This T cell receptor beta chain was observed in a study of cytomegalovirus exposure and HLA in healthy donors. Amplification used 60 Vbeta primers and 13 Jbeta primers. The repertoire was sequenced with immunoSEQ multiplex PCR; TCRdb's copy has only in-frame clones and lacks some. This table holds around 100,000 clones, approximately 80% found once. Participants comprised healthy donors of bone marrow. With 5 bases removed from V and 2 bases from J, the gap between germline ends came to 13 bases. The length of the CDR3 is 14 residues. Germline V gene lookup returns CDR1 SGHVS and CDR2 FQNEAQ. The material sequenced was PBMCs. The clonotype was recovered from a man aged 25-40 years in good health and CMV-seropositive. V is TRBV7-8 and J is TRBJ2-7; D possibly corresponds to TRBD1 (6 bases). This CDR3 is CASSPDRSTYEQYF. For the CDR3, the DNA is TGTGCCAGCAGCCCGGACAGAAGCACCTACGAGCAGTACTTC.